Here is one T cell receptor (beta chain) with its context. The data were taken from a study of cytomegalovirus exposure and HLA in healthy donors. The validation cohort, a group of over a hundred subjects, included the donors and was separate from the approximately 680-subject first cohort. The germline CDR1 and CDR2 sequences are SGHVS and FQNEAQ. The CDR3 extends over 16 amino acids. The J segment lost 5 bases and the V segment lost 6 bases, leaving 12 bases of the junction unmatched. Repertoires were generated with immunoSEQ multiplex PCR, while TCRdb's copy carries only in-frame clones and drops some. The table lists about 74,000 clones, 94% of them singletons.

This sequence joins TRBV7-8 and TRBJ2-3, with TRBD2 matching 9 bases. This clonotype was sampled from a man aged 18 to 35 in good health and CMV-seropositive. The sample consisted of PBMCs. CDR3 region: CASRRGAGGPQDTQYF. CDR3 nucleotide sequence: TGTGCCAGCAGACGAGGGGCGGGAGGGCCCCAAGATACGCAGTATTTT.